What follows are 32 T cell receptor beta chains derived from one specimen sequenced in a study of resident and recirculating memory T cells in vitiligo. Clones were sequenced by immunoSEQ multiplex PCR, and TCRdb holds only the in-frame ones, with some missing. The top ten hold around 5% of the sample, which has 40,000 to 45,000 clones, about nine tenths seen once. Input material: blood. All receptors derive from a male donor with vitiligo.

A word on this clone: Additional DNA sequences in this sample encode the identical CDR3. The V call is TRBV25-1, the J call TRBJ1-6; 7 bases are shared with TRBD1. This CDR3 comprises 15 residues. The germline CDR1 and CDR2 sequences are MGHDK and SYGVNS. Trimming took 3 bases from V and 10 from J; bases not matched to a gene: 9. DNA for the CDR3: TGTGCCAGCAGTGACCGAGGGGGCTTTAGCTCACCCCTCCACTTT. Its translation is CASSDRGGFSSPLHF. Complete variable domain (other parts from reference TRBV25-1 and TRBJ1-6): EADIYQTPRYLVIGTGKKITLECSQTMGHDKMYWYQQDPGMELHLIHYSYGVNSTEKGDLSSESTVSRIRTEHFPLTLESARPSHTSQYLCASSDRGGFSSPLHFGNGTRLTVT.

The chain recombines TRBV27 with TRBJ1-5; maybe TRBD1 (5 bases). V was shortened by 4 bases and J by 0 bases, with 10 bases between the two germline ends. The CDR3 length is 15 residues. Per germline, CDR1 MNHEY and CDR2 SMNVEV (reference sequence). This chain's CDR3 is CASSSGIYSNQPQHF. CDR3 DNA sequence: TGTGCCAGCAGTTCAGGGATCTATAGCAATCAGCCCCAGCATTTT.

The rearrangement links TRBV7-2 to TRBJ2-7, with D possibly TRBD2 on 5 matching bases. V gave up 7 bases and J gave up 0 bases, with 10 bases separating them. The CDR3 has 13 amino acids. Germline assignment: CDR1 SGHTA and CDR2 FQGNSA. The DNA for the CDR3 is TGTGCCAGCACCTCGGGGTACTCCTACGAGCAGTACTTC. Translation gives CASTSGYSYEQYF.

V gene TRBV10-3 combines with J gene TRBJ1-1; D perhaps matches TRBD1 (5 bases). V dropped 10 bases and J dropped 4 bases, with 16 bases sitting between them. The germline V gene encodes CDR1 ENHRY and CDR2 SYGVKD. The CDR3 covers 13 residues. The CDR3 is CATGGGYGTEAFF. CDR3 sequence (DNA): TGTGCCACCGGGGGGGGGTATGGCACTGAAGCTTTCTTT.

The chain employs TRBV6-6 and TRBJ2-7, with TRBD2 identical over 7 bases. V lost 5 bases, J lost 6 bases, and 4 bases stayed unmatched. Germline-derived CDR1 and CDR2 are MNHNY and SVGAGI (reference sequence). CDR3 length equals 12 residues. For the CDR3, the DNA is TGTGCCAGCAGTCAACTAGCGCGCGAGCAGTACTTC. The encoded protein is CASSQLAREQYF.

The chain recombines TRBV19 with TRBJ2-4, with 7 positions matching TRBD1. The CDR3 extends over 11 amino acids. J was trimmed by 14 bases and V by 4 bases; bases with no gene match: 5. The germline gives CDR1 LNHDA, CDR2 SQIVND (reference sequence). CDR3 residues: CASSNRDREYF. In DNA, the CDR3 is TGTGCCAGTAGTAACCGGGACAGAGAGTACTTC.

The V gene is TRBV25-1, the J gene TRBJ1-3; a possible D gene is TRBD1 (5 bases). The V gene's germline CDR1 is MGHDK and CDR2 SYGVNS. V was clipped by 7 bases and J by 4 bases, with 11 bases between them. The CDR3 is 13 residues long. CDR3 sequence reads: CASNGRGGNTIYF. The CDR3 nucleotides are TGTGCCAGCAACGGGCGGGGGGGAAACACCATATATTTT.

The V gene is TRBV5-1, the J gene TRBJ1-2; weak D call: TRBD1 (6 bases). Trimming removed 0 bases from V and 4 bases from J, with 10 bases in between. The germline V gene encodes CDR1 SGHRS and CDR2 YFSETQ. The CDR3 contains 14 residues. This chain's CDR3 is CASSLDRAGYGYTF. CDR3 bases: TGCGCCAGCAGCTTGGACAGGGCTGGCTATGGCTACACCTTC.

This chain joins TRBV19 and TRBJ1-5; tentatively, D is TRBD1 (6 bases). V was trimmed by 10 bases and J by 4 bases, leaving 17 bases between them. There are 14 residues in the CDR3. Germline values: CDR1 LNHDA, CDR2 SQIVND (reference sequence). The CDR3 nucleotides read TGTGCCACTCGCCAGGGGAGGGGAAATCAGCCCCAGCATTTT. The encoded protein is CATRQGRGNQPQHF. The whole variable domain, remainder taken from reference TRBV19 and TRBJ1-5, is DGGITQSPKYLFRKEGQNVTLSCEQNLNHDAMYWYRQDPGQGLRLIYYSQIVNDFQKGDIAEGYSVSREKKESFPLTVTSAQKNPTAFYLCATRQGRGNQPQHFGDGTRLSIL.

The J gene is TRBJ1-2, the V gene TRBV2, with D possibly matching TRBD1 (5 bases). The ends were cut back, 8 bases at V and 2 bases at J, with 12 bases in the middle. Germline CDR1 SNHLY, CDR2 FYNNEI. The CDR3 consists of 13 residues. Here the CDR3 reads CASSQGQNYGYTF. CDR3 bases: TGTGCCAGCTCCCAGGGCCAAAACTATGGCTACACCTTC.

This rearrangement joins TRBV9 to TRBJ2-5; TRBD2 matches at 12 bases. Per germline, CDR1 SGDLS and CDR2 YYNGEE. The V segment lost 3 bases and the J segment 7 bases; nucleotides outside the gene matches: 13. The CDR3 contains 17 residues. CDR3 nucleotide sequence: TGTGCCAGCAGCGCCCAACTAGCGGGGGGCCCATCGGGGACCCAGTACTTC. It encodes CASSAQLAGGPSGTQYF. Full variable domain (missing parts from reference TRBV9 and TRBJ2-5): DSGVTQTPKHLITATGQRVTLRCSPRSGDLSVYWYQQSLDQGLQFLIQYYNGEERAKGNILERFSAQQFPDLHSELNLSSLELGDSALYFCASSAQLAGGPSGTQYFGPGTRLLVL.

The chain combines TRBV27 with TRBJ1-2, with TRBD1 as a possible D gene (5 bases). Germline lookup yields CDR1 MNHEY and CDR2 SMNVEV (reference sequence). This CDR3 is 14 amino acids long. Trimming cost V 4 bases and J 6 bases, with 15 bases left between them. CDR3 sequence: CASSSLFDSHGYTF. The CDR3 DNA follows: TGTGCCAGCAGTTCTTTATTCGACAGCCATGGCTACACCTTC.

This clone was seen a single time. Here the CDR3 reads CASSLSEGTEAFF. The CDR3 region has the DNA TGTGCCAGCAGCTTATCAGAGGGAACTGAAGCTTTCTTT. The chain couples TRBV7-7 to TRBJ1-1, with no clear D. Trimming pared 2 bases from V and 5 bases from J, leaving 9 bases between. This CDR3 is 13 amino acids long. Per the germline V gene, CDR1 is SSHAT and CDR2 is FNYEAQ (reference sequence).

This clone has a single count. The V and J genes are TRBV5-1 and TRBJ1-1; maybe TRBD1 (5 bases). The CDR3 consists of 17 residues. Trimming took off 4 bases at V and 1 base at J, with 20 bases between the two ends. CDR1 SGHRS and CDR2 YFSETQ come from the germline V gene. CDR3: CASSRRGSDFGNTEAFF. The DNA for the CDR3 is TGCGCCAGCAGCCGACGGGGGAGTGATTTTGGGAACACTGAAGCTTTCTTT.

The chain employs TRBV7-3 and TRBJ2-6, with no clear D. Germline-derived CDR1 and CDR2 are SGHTA and FQGTGA. Trimming removed 6 bases at V and 1 base at J, with 19 bases between. This CDR3 contains 18 residues. The CDR3 region has the DNA TGTGCCAGCAGTCGGGTGGGTCCCGTGTTGTCTGGGGCCAACGTCCTGACTTTC. Encoded protein: CASSRVGPVLSGANVLTF.

V is TRBV15 and J is TRBJ2-7, with 8 bases that match TRBD1. The germline V gene encodes CDR1 LNHNV and CDR2 YYDKDF (reference sequence). Trimming cost V 1 base and J 4 bases; bases outside gene matches: 6. This CDR3 has 15 residues. CDR3 nucleotides: TGTGCCACCAGCAGAGCCCGGGACAGGAATTACGAGCAGTACTTC. It encodes CATSRARDRNYEQYF.

The CDR3 sequence is CASSVAGGNNEQFF. The CDR3 nucleotides read TGTGCCAGCAGCGTAGCGGGGGGGAACAATGAGCAGTTCTTC. The chain is built from TRBV9 and TRBJ2-1; 8 bases are a match to TRBD2. CDR3 length: 14 residues. The germline gives CDR1 SGDLS, CDR2 YYNGEE. Germline trimming cut 0 bases from V and 5 bases from J; bases unmatched to any gene: 1. Drawing the rest from reference TRBV9 and TRBJ2-1, the complete variable domain is DSGVTQTPKHLITATGQRVTLRCSPRSGDLSVYWYQQSLDQGLQFLIQYYNGEERAKGNILERFSAQQFPDLHSELNLSSLELGDSALYFCASSVAGGNNEQFFGPGTRLTVL.

Only one count was recorded for this clone. The chain links TRBV11-2 to TRBJ2-7; no clear D. Germline values: CDR1 SGHAT, CDR2 FQNNGV. This CDR3 region has 14 residues. V was cut by 5 bases and J by 4 bases, with 15 bases left in between. CDR3 sequence: CASSPPPGRYEQYF. The CDR3 DNA follows: TGTGCCAGCAGCCCTCCCCCCGGCAGGTACGAGCAGTACTTC.

The chain links TRBV4-3 to TRBJ2-3; 9 nucleotides agree with TRBD1. CDR1 is LGHNA, CDR2 YSLEER, per germline. After removal of 2 bases from V and 5 bases from J, the junction contained 8 bases not matched to a gene. This CDR3 spans 16 amino acids. CDR3 in amino acids: CASSQTGTGYRDTQYF. In DNA form, the CDR3 reads TGCGCCAGCAGCCAAACCGGGACAGGGTATAGAGATACGCAGTATTTT.

The CDR3 loop is CASSLEPGMSNEKLFF. As DNA, the CDR3 is TGTGCCAGCAGCTTAGAGCCGGGAATGAGTAATGAAAAACTGTTTTTT. V usage is TRBV7-6 and J usage is TRBJ1-4; D gene uncertain. Germline CDR1 reads SGHVS; CDR2 reads FNYEAQ. Trimming took 1 base from V and 4 from J, leaving 13 bases between them. CDR3 length: 16 amino acids.

V and J are TRBV14 and TRBJ2-2, with 8 positions matching TRBD2. V was pared by 0 bases and J by 4 bases, with 7 bases of the junction left unmatched. The CDR3 contains 17 residues. The germline CDR1 and CDR2 sequences are SGHDN and FVKESK. The CDR3 loop reads CASSQERGAVFTGELFF. In DNA, the CDR3 is TGTGCCAGCAGCCAAGAGCGGGGGGCGGTTTTCACCGGGGAGCTGTTTTTT.

The chain has TRBV25-1 and TRBJ2-5, with TRBD2 matching 11 bases. The CDR3 length is 14 residues. Germline values: CDR1 MGHDK, CDR2 SYGVNS. J was trimmed by 5 bases and V by 6 bases; bases with no gene match: 5. The chain's CDR3 is CASRVSGGAETQYF. CDR3 nucleotides: TGTGCCAGCAGGGTTAGCGGGGGGGCGGAGACCCAGTACTTC.

The J gene is TRBJ2-5, the V gene TRBV29-1, with D maybe TRBD2 (6 bases). Germline V gene lookup returns CDR1 SQVTM and CDR2 ANQGSEA. This CDR3 region has 13 residues. Trimming took 4 bases from V and 3 from J, leaving 12 bases between them. This chain's CDR3 is CSVVRDSKETQYF. The CDR3 bases are TGCAGCGTTGTAAGGGACTCTAAAGAGACCCAGTACTTC. Supplemented by reference TRBV29-1 and TRBJ2-5, the full variable domain reads SAVISQKPSRDICQRGTSLTIQCQVDSQVTMMFWYRQQPGQSLTLIATANQGSEATYESGFVIDKFPISRPNLTFSTLTVSNMSPEDSSIYLCSVVRDSKETQYFGPGTRLLVL.

This sequence joins TRBV6-6 and TRBJ1-1; 8 bases are a match to TRBD1. Germline CDR1 and CDR2: MNHNY and SVGAGI (reference sequence). The CDR3 contains 16 residues. Trimming took 1 base from V and 0 from J; bases not matched to a gene: 4. The CDR3 bases are TGTGCCAGCAGTTACTTCCGGGACAGGATGAACACTGAAGCTTTCTTT. Translating it yields CASSYFRDRMNTEAFF.

The chain has TRBV4-1 and TRBJ2-5, with 7 bases fitting TRBD1. This CDR3 contains 14 residues. Germline V gene lookup returns CDR1 MGHRA and CDR2 YSYEKL. The ends lost 0 bases at V and 4 bases at J; junction bases unmatched: 2. The CDR3 bases are TGCGCCAGCAGCCAAGAACCAGGGGGAGAGACCCAGTACTTC. It yields the protein CASSQEPGGETQYF.

This chain connects TRBV27 to TRBJ2-7; D is undetermined. Trimming cost V 0 bases and J 1 base, with 13 bases left between them. CDR3 length equals 16 residues. Germline values: CDR1 MNHEY, CDR2 SMNVEV (reference sequence). CDR3 amino acids: CASSLSVRPGSYEQYF. The DNA for the CDR3 is TGTGCCAGCAGTTTATCGGTCAGACCAGGATCCTACGAGCAGTACTTC.

The chain recombines TRBV11-2 with TRBJ1-2; D remains ambiguous. This CDR3 is 12 amino acids long. The germline gives CDR1 SGHAT, CDR2 FQNNGV. Trimming took off 5 bases at V and 2 bases at J, with 6 bases between the two ends. The CDR3 reads CASSPGNYGYTF. CDR3 coding DNA: TGTGCCAGCAGCCCCGGGAACTATGGCTACACCTTC.

This chain joins TRBV28 and TRBJ1-5; D is undetermined. This CDR3 is built from 14 residues. V was shortened by 2 bases and J by 5 bases, with 10 bases between the two germline ends. Germline CDR1 is MDHEN and CDR2 is SYDVKM. DNA of the CDR3: TGTGCCAGCAGTTTACGGGGAAGGGATCAGCCCCAGCATTTT. This sequence encodes CASSLRGRDQPQHF. Supplemented by reference TRBV28 and TRBJ1-5, the full variable domain reads DVKVTQSSRYLVKRTGEKVFLECVQDMDHENMFWYRQDPGLGLRLIYFSYDVKMKEKGDIPEGYSVSREKKERFSLILESASTNQTSMYLCASSLRGRDQPQHFGDGTRLSIL.

The rearrangement links TRBV4-3 to TRBJ2-6; 7 positions match TRBD1. From germline, CDR1 is LGHNA and CDR2 YSLEER. The CDR3 runs 21 residues. The V segment lost 1 base and the J segment 0 bases; nucleotides outside the gene matches: 15. CDR3 in amino acids: CASSQAPYRGSGSSGANVLTF. The DNA for the CDR3 is TGCGCCAGCAGCCAAGCCCCCTACAGGGGTTCGGGCAGCTCTGGGGCCAACGTCCTGACTTTC.

The V gene is TRBV5-1, the J gene TRBJ2-1; D gene ambiguous. CDR1 and CDR2 from the germline V gene are SGHRS and YFSETQ. Trimming cost V 5 bases and J 0 bases, with 15 bases left between them. This CDR3 spans 16 amino acids. CDR3 residues: CASRILLTRSYNEQFF. The CDR3 DNA follows: TGCGCCAGCAGGATCCTACTCACCCGCTCCTACAATGAGCAGTTCTTC. Looking up the rest from reference TRBV5-1 and TRBJ2-1 gives the full variable domain: KAGVTQTPRYLIKTRGQQVTLSCSPISGHRSVSWYQQTPGQGLQFLFEYFSETQRNKGNFPGRFSGRQFSNSRSEMNVSTLELGDSALYLCASRILLTRSYNEQFFGPGTRLTVL.

This clone has a single count. V usage is TRBV7-9 and J usage is TRBJ1-1, with TRBD1 matching over 11 bases. Germline loops: CDR1 SEHNR, CDR2 FQNEAQ (reference sequence). The CDR3 sequence is 13 residues long. J lost 8 bases, V lost 5 bases, and 4 bases had no gene match. CDR3 sequence (DNA): TGTGCCAGCAGCCCCCGGGACAGGGGGGAAGCTTTCTTT. Translating gives CASSPRDRGEAFF.

V usage is TRBV7-6 and J usage is TRBJ1-1; possibly TRBD1 for D (5 bases). Trimming removed 5 bases from V and 6 bases from J, with 22 bases in between. Germline V CDR1 and CDR2: SGHVS, FNYEAQ. The CDR3 has 16 residues. The CDR3 loop is CASSPRVGGGIPEAFF. The CDR3 coding sequence is TGTGCCAGCAGCCCCCGGGTGGGGGGAGGCATCCCTGAAGCTTTCTTT.